One sample yielded the 24 T cell receptor beta chains listed below, sequenced in a study of blood T cell repertoires in COVID-19. Clones were read by immunoSEQ multiplex PCR, and TCRdb kept only the in-frame ones, dropping some. The table has approximately 200,000 clones, 94% seen once. The sequenced sample consisted of peripheral blood. The source of these receptors is a man aged 25 to 40 with COVID-19, enrolled during active disease.

This clone was detected only a few times. The V and J genes are TRBV2 and TRBJ1-5; TRBD1 agrees at 8 bases. The CDR3 runs to 14 residues. The V gene end was trimmed by 6 bases and the J gene end by 8 bases; junction bases not matched to a gene: 9. The germline V gene has CDR1 SNHLY and CDR2 FYNNEI. The CDR3 nucleotides read TGTGCCAGCAGAGACGACAGGGGCCCTAAGCCCCAGCATTTT. This sequence encodes CASRDDRGPKPQHF.

The J gene is TRBJ2-1, the V gene TRBV29-1; perhaps TRBD2 as D (7 bases). The CDR3 spans 12 residues. Germline V gene lookup returns CDR1 SQVTM and CDR2 ANQGSEA. V dropped 4 bases and J dropped 9 bases, with 13 bases sitting between them. The CDR3 protein is CSVGGGAREQFF. The CDR3 DNA is TGCAGCGTTGGAGGGGGGGCCCGTGAGCAGTTCTTC.

The chain is built from TRBV13 and TRBJ1-1; TRBD1 is a possible D gene (6 bases). V gave up 2 bases and J gave up 4 bases, with 11 bases separating them. Germline V gives CDR1 PRHDT, CDR2 FYEKMQ (reference sequence). This CDR3 spans 14 amino acids. The CDR3 is CASSLRQVGTEAFF. The CDR3 DNA follows: TGTGCCAGCAGCTTACGACAGGTTGGCACTGAAGCTTTCTTT.

V is TRBV7-2 and J is TRBJ2-5, with 10 bases that match TRBD2. The germline CDR1 and CDR2 sequences are SGHTA and FQGNSA. The CDR3 consists of 16 residues. With 5 bases clipped from V and 5 bases from J, the junction kept 11 bases outside the gene matches. The CDR3 coding sequence is TGTGCCAGCAGCCGGGCTAGCGGGGGATTAGGGGAGACCCAGTACTTC. Its translation: CASSRASGGLGETQYF.

The V and J genes are TRBV6-1 and TRBJ1-1, with TRBD1 as a possible D gene (6 bases). Deletions cut 0 bases from V and 0 bases from J, with 11 bases between. The CDR3 is 16 amino acids. Per the germline V gene, CDR1 is MNHNS and CDR2 is SASEGT. CDR3 nucleotide sequence: TGTGCCAGCAGTGAAGCCAGGACAGCCTTGAACACTGAAGCTTTCTTT. Amino acids: CASSEARTALNTEAFF.

The V gene is TRBV2, the J gene TRBJ1-2; D is ambiguous. The germline V gene has CDR1 SNHLY and CDR2 FYNNEI. Trimming left V 7 bases short and J 7 bases short, with 25 bases between. The CDR3 runs to 16 residues. The CDR3 loop is CASTGYSDPFLSGYTF. The DNA for the CDR3 is TGTGCCAGCACCGGGTACTCAGATCCATTTCTCTCTGGCTACACCTTC.

V usage is TRBV3-1 (or the pseudogene TRBV3-2) and J usage is TRBJ2-5; 9 bases match TRBD2. Per germline, CDR1 LGHDT and CDR2 YNNKEL (reference sequence). Trimming cost V 1 base and J 4 bases; bases outside gene matches: 13. This CDR3 is built from 18 residues. The CDR3 DNA is TGTGCCAGCAGCCAAGGAGCGGGGGGAGGTTTGGTAAGAGAGACCCAGTACTTC. Translation: CASSQGAGGGLVRETQYF.

The rearrangement uses TRBV11-2 and TRBJ2-7; D possibly corresponds to TRBD2 (6 bases). V lost 0 bases, J lost 1 base, and 10 bases lay in between. The germline gives CDR1 SGHAT, CDR2 FQNNGV. This CDR3 is 15 amino acids long. The CDR3 reads CASSLEGRHSYEQYF. CDR3 DNA sequence: TGTGCCAGCAGCTTAGAAGGGAGGCATTCCTACGAGCAGTACTTC.

This clone was counted a single time. This chain's CDR3 is CASSDRRISGGSYNEQFF. CDR3 DNA sequence: TGTGCCAGCAGTGACCGGCGAATTAGCGGGGGCTCCTACAATGAGCAGTTCTTC. The chain employs TRBV6-1 and TRBJ2-1, with TRBD2 identical over 9 bases. V gave up 3 bases and J gave up 0 bases; unmatched junction bases: 9. There are 18 residues in the CDR3. CDR1 MNHNS and CDR2 SASEGT come from the germline V gene.

The chain carries TRBV2 and TRBJ1-3; D gene uncertain. Germline CDR1 and CDR2: SNHLY and FYNNEI. The length of the CDR3 is 15 residues. Trimming took off 3 bases at V and 3 bases at J, with 12 bases between the two ends. The DNA of the CDR3 is TGTGCCAGCAGTGACGGGCGGGCAGGTGGAAACACCATATATTTT. Its translation: CASSDGRAGGNTIYF.

The CDR3 DNA is TGTGCCAGCAGCTTGGCGGGGTGGAGCAGCTCGAGGGGGAATGAGCAGTTCTTC. It yields the protein CASSLAGWSSSRGNEQFF. The rearrangement links TRBV5-6 to TRBJ2-1; tentatively, D is TRBD1 (6 bases). The CDR3 covers 18 residues. Germline CDR1 reads SGHDT; CDR2 reads YYEEEE. V lost 0 bases and J lost 7, with 23 bases in between.

This rearrangement joins TRBV4-2 to TRBJ2-2, with 12 positions matching TRBD2. CDR1 LGHNA and CDR2 YNFKEQ come from the germline V gene. Losses at the gene ends were 0 bases for V and 6 bases for J; bases not matched to a gene: 14. The CDR3 sequence is 20 residues long. The CDR3 nucleotides are TGTGCCAGCAGCCAAGACCGCAAATCCTCCCTAGCGGGGGGGCCCGGGGAGCTGTTTTTT. This translates into CASSQDRKSSLAGGPGELFF.

The CDR3: CARSLVTPYEQYF. The DNA for the CDR3 is TGTGCCAGAAGCTTGGTAACTCCCTACGAGCAGTACTTC. This chain connects TRBV5-3 to TRBJ2-7, with D unclear. TRBV5-3 qualifies as an ORF whose function is uncertain. The CDR3 extends over 13 amino acids. The V and J ends lost 0 bases and 2 bases respectively, with 6 bases between them.

The chain is built from TRBV18 and TRBJ1-1; D is perhaps TRBD1 (5 bases). CDR3 length: 15 amino acids. Trimming took off 3 bases at V and 3 bases at J, with 14 bases between the two ends. Germline CDR1 is KGHSH and CDR2 is LQKENI. CDR3 amino acids: CASSPGTLEYTEAFF. CDR3 sequence (DNA): TGTGCCAGCTCACCCGGGACTTTAGAGTACACTGAAGCTTTCTTT.

This chain links TRBV12-3 or TRBV12-4 with TRBJ1-2; 7 bases fit TRBD1. This CDR3 has 12 amino acids. V lost 6 bases and J lost 10; bases outside the gene matches: 8. The CDR3 sequence is CASRGQVGSYTF. CDR3 nucleotides: TGTGCCAGCAGAGGACAGGTCGGCTCCTACACCTTC.

The chain joins TRBV16 to TRBJ1-6; D not certain. CDR1 and CDR2 (germline): KGHSY, FQNENV. With 0 bases removed from V and 12 bases from J, the gap between germline ends came to 15 bases. The CDR3 loop spans 15 amino acids. CDR3 loop: CASSQSPGGVGPLHF. Here the CDR3 DNA reads TGTGCCAGCAGCCAATCGCCGGGCGGGGTAGGACCCCTCCACTTT.

This sequence joins TRBV12-3 or TRBV12-4 and TRBJ2-5; D is unclear. The CDR3 has 12 amino acids. Trimming shortened V by 2 bases and J by 4 bases, and 5 bases separated the two germline ends. The DNA for the CDR3 is TGTGCCAGCAGTTTATTGCGAGAGACCCAGTACTTC. It specifies CASSLLRETQYF.

This chain uses TRBV6-5 with TRBJ1-5, with D possibly TRBD1 on 6 matching bases. The CDR3 contains 14 residues. Germline values: CDR1 MNHEY, CDR2 SVGAGI. With 6 bases removed from V and 6 bases from J, the gap between germline ends came to 15 bases. This CDR3 is CASSTSGAGQPQHF. The CDR3 DNA reads TGTGCCAGCAGCACTTCAGGGGCGGGTCAGCCCCAGCATTTT.

The CDR3 region has the DNA TGTGCCAGCAGCTTAGAATCCGACACTGGGGCTTTCTTT. Amino acid sequence: CASSLESDTGAFF. The V and J genes are TRBV11-2 and TRBJ1-1; D gene uncertain. The CDR3 has 13 residues. Trimming took 0 bases from V and 11 from J, leaving 13 bases between them. CDR1 is SGHAT, CDR2 FQNNGV, per germline. The entire variable domain, with the rest obtained from reference TRBV11-2 and TRBJ1-1, is as follows: EAGVAQSPRYKIIEKRQSVAFWCNPISGHATLYWYQQILGQGPKLLIQFQNNGVVDDSQLPKDRFSAERLKGVDSTLKIQPAKLEDSAVYLCASSLESDTGAFFGQGTRLTVV.

CDR3 in amino acids: CASSHPSGTGTEAFF. The CDR3 DNA reads TGTGCCAGCAGCCATCCCTCCGGGACAGGGACTGAAGCTTTCTTT. This chain joins TRBV7-9 and TRBJ1-1, with 9 bases matching TRBD1. V lost 5 bases to trimming and J lost 5 bases; unmatched junction nucleotides: 9. Germline V gene sequence: CDR1 SEHNR, CDR2 FQNEAQ (reference sequence). The CDR3 spans 15 residues.

The chain couples TRBV6-5 to TRBJ1-5, with 8 bases that match TRBD1. This CDR3 region has 13 residues. Germline trimming cut 6 bases from V and 7 bases from J; bases unmatched to any gene: 5. Germline V lookup: CDR1 MNHEY, CDR2 SVGAGI. The CDR3 DNA follows: TGTGCCAGCAGCTTAGACAGGGGACAGCCCCAGCATTTT. The encoded protein is CASSLDRGQPQHF.

The chain joins TRBV3-1 (or the pseudogene TRBV3-2) to TRBJ1-1; 9 bases line up with TRBD1. V shed 4 bases and J 12 bases; nucleotides not matched to a gene: 9. This CDR3 comprises 13 residues. CDR1 LGHDT and CDR2 YNNKEL come from the germline V gene (reference sequence). CDR3 in amino acids: CASSRWTGEMTFF. Written as DNA, the CDR3 is TGTGCCAGCAGCCGCTGGACAGGGGAGATGACTTTCTTT.

This clone was picked up one time. The chain uses TRBV3-1 (or the pseudogene TRBV3-2) and TRBJ2-7; weak D call: TRBD2 (6 bases). Trimming removed 5 bases from V and 0 bases from J, with 23 bases in between. The germline V gene has CDR1 LGHDT and CDR2 YNNKEL (reference sequence). The CDR3 sequence is 18 residues long. CDR3 region: CASSKMGVGGTSSYEQYF. The CDR3 DNA follows: TGTGCCAGCAGCAAAATGGGGGTAGGAGGGACCAGCTCCTACGAGCAGTACTTC.

This clone came up once. This chain links TRBV11-2 with TRBJ1-4; no clear D. The V gene's germline CDR1 is SGHAT and CDR2 FQNNGV. This CDR3 has 13 residues. Trimming stripped 6 bases from V and 5 bases from J, with 10 bases between. The CDR3 loop is CASSRAGNEKLFF. CDR3 coding DNA: TGTGCCAGCAGTCGAGCGGGGAATGAAAAACTGTTTTTT.